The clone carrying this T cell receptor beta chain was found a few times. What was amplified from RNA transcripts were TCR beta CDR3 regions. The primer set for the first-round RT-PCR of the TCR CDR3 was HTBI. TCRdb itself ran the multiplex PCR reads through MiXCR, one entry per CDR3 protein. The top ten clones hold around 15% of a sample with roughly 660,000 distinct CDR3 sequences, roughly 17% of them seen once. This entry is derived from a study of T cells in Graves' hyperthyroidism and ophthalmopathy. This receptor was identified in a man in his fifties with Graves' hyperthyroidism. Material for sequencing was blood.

CDR3 residues: CSADSSTDTQYF. In nucleotides, the CDR3 is TGCAGTGCCGACTCAAGCACAGATACGCAGTATTTT. This chain connects TRBV20-1 to TRBJ2-3, with D unresolved. The V end lost 6 bases, the J end lost 0 bases, and 7 bases lay between the germline ends. From germline, CDR1 is DFQATT and CDR2 SNEGSKA (reference sequence). This CDR3 region has 12 residues.